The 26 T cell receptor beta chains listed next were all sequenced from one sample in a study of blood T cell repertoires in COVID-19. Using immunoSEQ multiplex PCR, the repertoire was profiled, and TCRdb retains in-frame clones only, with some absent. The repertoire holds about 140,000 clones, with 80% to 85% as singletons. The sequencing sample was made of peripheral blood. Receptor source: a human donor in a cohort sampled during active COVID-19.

In nucleotides, the CDR3 is TGTGCCAGCAGTTACCGGCAGGGGGTGTCCTACGAGCAGTACTTC. It translates to CASSYRQGVSYEQYF. The rearrangement uses TRBV6-2 or TRBV6-3 and TRBJ2-7; 7 nucleotides match TRBD1. Losses at the gene ends were 2 bases for V and 1 base for J; bases not matched to a gene: 5. CDR3 length equals 15 residues. From germline, CDR1 is MNHEY and CDR2 SVGEGT.

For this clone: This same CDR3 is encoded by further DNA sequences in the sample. DNA of the CDR3: TGTGCCAGCAGCTTGACAGGGAGTGATGAAAAACTGTTTTTT. Its protein product is CASSLTGSDEKLFF. The chain couples TRBV7-2 to TRBJ1-4; the match to TRBD1 covers 7 bases. Germline V gene data show CDR1 as SGHTA and CDR2 as FQGNSA. V lost 3 bases to trimming and J lost 6 bases; unmatched junction nucleotides: 4. The CDR3 runs to 14 residues.

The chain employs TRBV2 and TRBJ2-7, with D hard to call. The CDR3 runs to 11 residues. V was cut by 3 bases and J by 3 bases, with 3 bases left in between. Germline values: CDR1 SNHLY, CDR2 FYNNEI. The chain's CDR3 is CASSEYYEQYF. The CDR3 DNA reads TGTGCCAGCAGTGAGTACTACGAGCAGTACTTC.

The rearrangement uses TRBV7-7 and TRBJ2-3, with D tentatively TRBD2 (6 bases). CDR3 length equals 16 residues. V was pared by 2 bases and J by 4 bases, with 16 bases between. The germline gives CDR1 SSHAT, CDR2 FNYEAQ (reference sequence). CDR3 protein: CASSLLMGGGPDTQYF. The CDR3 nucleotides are TGTGCCAGCAGCTTATTAATGGGGGGTGGCCCAGATACGCAGTATTTT. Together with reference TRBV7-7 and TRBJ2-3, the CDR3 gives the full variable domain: GAGVSQSPRYKVTKRGQDVTLRCDPISSHATLYWYQQALGQGPEFLTYFNYEAQPDKSGLPSDRFSAERPEGSISTLTIQRTEQRDSAMYRCASSLLMGGGPDTQYFGPGTRLTVL.

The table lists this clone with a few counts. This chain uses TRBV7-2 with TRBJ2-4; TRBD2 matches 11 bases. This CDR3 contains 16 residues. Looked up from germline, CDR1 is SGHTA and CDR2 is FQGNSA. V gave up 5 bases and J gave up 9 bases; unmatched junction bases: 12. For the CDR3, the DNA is TGTGCCAGCAGCACAACCTCGACTAGCGGGATTATCATTCAGTACTTC. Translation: CASSTTSTSGIIIQYF.

CDR3 sequence: CASMNRGQDEQYF. The CDR3 nucleotides are TGTGCCAGTATGAACAGGGGGCAGGACGAGCAGTACTTC. The V call is TRBV19, the J call TRBJ2-7; 9 bases line up with TRBD1. CDR1 is LNHDA, CDR2 SQIVND, per germline (reference sequence). The J segment lost 5 bases and the V segment lost 7 bases, leaving 6 bases of the junction unmatched. The CDR3 length is 13 residues.

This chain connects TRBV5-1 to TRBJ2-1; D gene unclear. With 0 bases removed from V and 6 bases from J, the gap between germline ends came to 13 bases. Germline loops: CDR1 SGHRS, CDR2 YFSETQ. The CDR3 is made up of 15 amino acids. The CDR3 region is CASSLGLVMRNEQFF. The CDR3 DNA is TGCGCCAGCAGCTTGGGTCTAGTTATGCGCAATGAGCAGTTCTTC.

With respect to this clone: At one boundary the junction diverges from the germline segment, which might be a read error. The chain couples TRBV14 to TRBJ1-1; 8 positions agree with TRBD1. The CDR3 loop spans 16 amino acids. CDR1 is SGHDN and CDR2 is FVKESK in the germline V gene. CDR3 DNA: TGTGCCAGCAGCGAAGATAGGACAGGGCTGAACACTGAAGCTTTCTTT. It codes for CASSEDRTGLNTEAFF.

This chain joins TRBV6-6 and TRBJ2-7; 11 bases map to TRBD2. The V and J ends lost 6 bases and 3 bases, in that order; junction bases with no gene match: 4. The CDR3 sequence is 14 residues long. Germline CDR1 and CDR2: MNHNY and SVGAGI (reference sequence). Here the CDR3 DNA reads TGTGCCAGCAGCTTTGGGACTAGCGGCTACGAGCAGTACTTC. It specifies CASSFGTSGYEQYF.

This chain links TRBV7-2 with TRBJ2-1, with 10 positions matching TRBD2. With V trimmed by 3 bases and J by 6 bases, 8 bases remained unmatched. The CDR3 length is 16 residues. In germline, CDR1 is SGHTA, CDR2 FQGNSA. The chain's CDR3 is CASSLKAGGPGNEQFF. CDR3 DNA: TGTGCCAGCAGCTTGAAAGCGGGAGGGCCAGGCAATGAGCAGTTCTTC.

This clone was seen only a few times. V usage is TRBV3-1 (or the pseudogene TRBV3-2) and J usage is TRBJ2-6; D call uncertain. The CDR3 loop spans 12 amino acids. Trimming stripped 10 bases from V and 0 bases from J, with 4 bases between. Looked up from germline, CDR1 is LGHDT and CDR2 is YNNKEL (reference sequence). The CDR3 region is CAMSSGANVLTF. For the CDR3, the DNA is TGTGCCATGAGCTCTGGGGCCAACGTCCTGACTTTC.

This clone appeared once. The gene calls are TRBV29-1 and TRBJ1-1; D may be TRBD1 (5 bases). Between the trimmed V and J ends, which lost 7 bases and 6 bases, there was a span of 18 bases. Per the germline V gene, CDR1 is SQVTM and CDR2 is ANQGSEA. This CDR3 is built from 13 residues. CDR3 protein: CSAQTSQGAEAFF. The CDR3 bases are TGCAGCGCCCAGACCTCCCAGGGTGCTGAAGCTTTCTTT.

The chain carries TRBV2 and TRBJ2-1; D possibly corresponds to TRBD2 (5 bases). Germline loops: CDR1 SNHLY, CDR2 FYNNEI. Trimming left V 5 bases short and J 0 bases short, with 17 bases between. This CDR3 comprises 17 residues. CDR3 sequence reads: CASSRRLGESSYNEQFF. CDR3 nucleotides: TGTGCCAGCAGTCGGAGGCTCGGGGAAAGCTCCTACAATGAGCAGTTCTTC.

The CDR3 nucleotides read TGTGCCAGCAGCTTAGTTGGGCTAAGGGAGACCCAGTACTTC. This codes for CASSLVGLRETQYF. This chain links TRBV11-2 with TRBJ2-5; D uncertain. The germline CDR1 and CDR2 sequences are SGHAT and FQNNGV. V gave up 1 base and J gave up 5 bases, with 11 bases separating them. The CDR3 is made up of 14 amino acids.

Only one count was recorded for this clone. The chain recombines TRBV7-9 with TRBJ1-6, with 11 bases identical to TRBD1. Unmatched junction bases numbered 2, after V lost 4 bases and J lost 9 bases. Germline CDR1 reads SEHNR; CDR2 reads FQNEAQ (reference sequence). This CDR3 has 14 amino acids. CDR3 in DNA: TGTGCCAGCAGCTCGGACAGGGGGCTTTCACCCCTCCACTTT. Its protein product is CASSSDRGLSPLHF.

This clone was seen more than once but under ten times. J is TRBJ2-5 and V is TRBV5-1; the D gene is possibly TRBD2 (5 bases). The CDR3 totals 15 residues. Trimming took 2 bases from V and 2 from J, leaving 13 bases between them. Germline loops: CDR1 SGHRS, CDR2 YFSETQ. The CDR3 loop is CASSFSPGGQETQYF. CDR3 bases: TGCGCCAGCAGCTTTTCCCCTGGAGGACAAGAGACCCAGTACTTC.

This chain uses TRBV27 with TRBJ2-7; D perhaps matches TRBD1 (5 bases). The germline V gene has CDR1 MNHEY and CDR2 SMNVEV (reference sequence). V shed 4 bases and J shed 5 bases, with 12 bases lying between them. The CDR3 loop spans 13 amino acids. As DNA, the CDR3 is TGTGCCAGCAGTTCCGCTAGGGGAAACGAGCAGTACTTC. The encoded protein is CASSSARGNEQYF.

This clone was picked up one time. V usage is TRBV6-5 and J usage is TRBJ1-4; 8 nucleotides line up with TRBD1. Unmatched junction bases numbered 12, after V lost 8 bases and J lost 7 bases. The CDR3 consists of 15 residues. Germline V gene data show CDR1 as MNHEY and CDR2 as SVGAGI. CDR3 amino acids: CASGNSGQGSEKLFF. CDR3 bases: TGTGCCAGCGGGAATTCCGGACAGGGAAGTGAAAAACTGTTTTTT.

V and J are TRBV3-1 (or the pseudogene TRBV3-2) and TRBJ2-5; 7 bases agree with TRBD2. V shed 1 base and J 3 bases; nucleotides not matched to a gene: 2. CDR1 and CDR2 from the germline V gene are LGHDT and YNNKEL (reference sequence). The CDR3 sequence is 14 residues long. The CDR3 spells CASSQGRGKETQYF. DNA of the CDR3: TGTGCCAGCAGCCAAGGGCGGGGGAAAGAGACCCAGTACTTC.

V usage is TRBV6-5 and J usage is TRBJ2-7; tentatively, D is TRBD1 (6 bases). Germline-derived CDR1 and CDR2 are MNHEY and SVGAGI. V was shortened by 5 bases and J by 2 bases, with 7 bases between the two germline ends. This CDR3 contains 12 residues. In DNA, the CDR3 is TGTGCCAGCAGTCAGGGGACCTACGAGCAGTACTTC. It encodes CASSQGTYEQYF.

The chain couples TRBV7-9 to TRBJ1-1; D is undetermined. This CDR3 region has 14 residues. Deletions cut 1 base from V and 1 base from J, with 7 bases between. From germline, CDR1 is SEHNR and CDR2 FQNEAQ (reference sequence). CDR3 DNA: TGTGCCAGCAGCTTAGACCTGAGGAACACTGAAGCTTTCTTT. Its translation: CASSLDLRNTEAFF.

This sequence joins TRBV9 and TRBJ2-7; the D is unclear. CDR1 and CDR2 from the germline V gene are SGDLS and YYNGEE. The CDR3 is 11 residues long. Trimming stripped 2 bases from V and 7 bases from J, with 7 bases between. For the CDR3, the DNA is TGTGCCAGCAGCGTCACCGAGGAGCAGTACTTC. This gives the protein CASSVTEEQYF. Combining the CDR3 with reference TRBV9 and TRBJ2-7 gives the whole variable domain DSGVTQTPKHLITATGQRVTLRCSPRSGDLSVYWYQQSLDQGLQFLIQYYNGEERAKGNILERFSAQQFPDLHSELNLSSLELGDSALYFCASSVTEEQYFGPGTRLTVT.

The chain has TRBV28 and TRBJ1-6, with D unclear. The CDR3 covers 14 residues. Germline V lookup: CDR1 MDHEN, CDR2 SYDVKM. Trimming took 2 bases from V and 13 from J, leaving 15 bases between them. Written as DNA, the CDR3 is TGTGCCAGCAGTTTAAGGGAGGGAACGTCCCCCCTCCACTTT. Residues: CASSLREGTSPLHF.

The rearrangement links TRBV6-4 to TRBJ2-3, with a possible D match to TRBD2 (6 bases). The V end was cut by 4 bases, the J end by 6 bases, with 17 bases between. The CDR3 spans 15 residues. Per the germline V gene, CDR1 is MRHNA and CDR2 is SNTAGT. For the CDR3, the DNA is TGTGCCAGCAGTGTGGGGGTAGCGGCCCGGGATACGCAGTATTTT. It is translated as CASSVGVAARDTQYF.

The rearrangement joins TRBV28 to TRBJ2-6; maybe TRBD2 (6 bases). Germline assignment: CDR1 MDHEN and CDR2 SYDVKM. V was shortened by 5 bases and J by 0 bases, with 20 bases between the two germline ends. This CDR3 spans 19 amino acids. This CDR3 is CASSHPVGRGNSGANVLTF. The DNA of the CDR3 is TGTGCCAGCAGTCACCCGGTGGGGCGGGGTAACTCTGGGGCCAACGTCCTGACTTTC.

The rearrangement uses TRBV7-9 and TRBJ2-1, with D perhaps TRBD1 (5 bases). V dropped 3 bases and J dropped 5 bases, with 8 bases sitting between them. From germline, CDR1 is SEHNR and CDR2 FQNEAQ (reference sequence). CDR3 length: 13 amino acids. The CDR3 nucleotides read TGTGCCAGCAGCTTTGCAGGGAACAATGAGCAGTTCTTC. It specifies CASSFAGNNEQFF.